The sequence of this TCR beta chain was determined in a study of shared clonotypes between healthy human individuals. Some clones are missing from TCRdb's copy, which holds only in-frame ones; the method was immunoSEQ multiplex PCR. The sample yields approximately 1,500,000 clones, over 95% seen once. V lost 8 bases, J lost 3 bases, and 23 bases lay in between. Germline V CDR1 and CDR2: SNHLY, FYNNEI. CDR3 length: 17 residues. The sequenced sample consisted of naive CD4+ T cells sorted from blood. As for subset: CD45RA+ positively selected. This sequence was found in a young man in good health. The chain joins TRBV2 to TRBJ2-4, with a tentative D call TRBD2 (6 bases). The CDR3: CASQSGDFWDGKNIQYF. The CDR3 nucleotides read TGTGCCAGCCAGTCGGGGGATTTTTGGGACGGCAAAAACATTCAGTACTTC.